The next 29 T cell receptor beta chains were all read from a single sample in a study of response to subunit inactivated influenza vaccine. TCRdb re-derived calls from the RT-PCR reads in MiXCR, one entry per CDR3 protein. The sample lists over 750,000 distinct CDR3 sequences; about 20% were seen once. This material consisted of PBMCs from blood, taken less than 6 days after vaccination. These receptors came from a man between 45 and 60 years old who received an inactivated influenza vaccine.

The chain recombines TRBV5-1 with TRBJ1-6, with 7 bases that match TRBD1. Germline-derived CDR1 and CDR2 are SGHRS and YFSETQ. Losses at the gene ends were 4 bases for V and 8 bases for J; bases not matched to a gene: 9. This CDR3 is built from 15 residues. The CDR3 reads CASSPEWDRDSPLHF. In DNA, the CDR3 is TGCGCCAGCAGCCCGGAGTGGGACAGAGATTCACCCCTCCACTTT.

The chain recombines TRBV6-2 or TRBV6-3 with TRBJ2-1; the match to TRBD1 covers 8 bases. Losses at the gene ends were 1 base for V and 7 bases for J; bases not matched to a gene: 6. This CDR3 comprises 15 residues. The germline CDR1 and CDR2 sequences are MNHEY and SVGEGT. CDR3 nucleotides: TGTGCCAGCAGTTACTTCTGGGACAGGAGGAATGAGCAGTTCTTC. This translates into CASSYFWDRRNEQFF.

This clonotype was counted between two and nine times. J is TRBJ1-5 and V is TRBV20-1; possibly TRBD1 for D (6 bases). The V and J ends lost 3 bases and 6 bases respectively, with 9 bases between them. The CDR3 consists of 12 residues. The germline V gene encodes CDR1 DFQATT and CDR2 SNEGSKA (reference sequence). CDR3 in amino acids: CSARQGFQPQHF. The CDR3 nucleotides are TGCAGTGCTAGGCAGGGGTTTCAGCCCCAGCATTTT.

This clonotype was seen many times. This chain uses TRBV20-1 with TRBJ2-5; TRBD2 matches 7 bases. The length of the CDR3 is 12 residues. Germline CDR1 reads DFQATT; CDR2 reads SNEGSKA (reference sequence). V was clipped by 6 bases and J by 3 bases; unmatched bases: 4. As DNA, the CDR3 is TGCAGTGCCCCGGGACTAAAAGAGACCCAGTACTTC. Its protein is CSAPGLKETQYF.

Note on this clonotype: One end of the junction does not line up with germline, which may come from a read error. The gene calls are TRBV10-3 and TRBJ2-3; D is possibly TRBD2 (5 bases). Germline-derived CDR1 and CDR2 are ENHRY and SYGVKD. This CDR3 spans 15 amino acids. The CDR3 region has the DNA TGTGCCATCGGTGAGTCTCGGGGAGAAGGGGATACGCAGTATTTT. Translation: CAIGESRGEGDTQYF.

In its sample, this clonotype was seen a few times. The CDR3: CASSDRAKDSTDTQYF. The CDR3 DNA follows: TGTGCCAGCAGCGACCGAGCCAAGGACAGCACAGATACGCAGTATTTT. The chain couples TRBV7-9 to TRBJ2-3; D is ambiguous. There are 16 residues in the CDR3. The germline CDR1 and CDR2 sequences are SEHNR and FQNEAQ (reference sequence). The V gene lost 5 bases and the J gene lost 0 bases, with 15 bases spanning the gap. The whole variable domain, remainder taken from reference TRBV7-9 and TRBJ2-3, is DTGVSQNPRHKITKRGQNVTFRCDPISEHNRLYWYRQTLGQGPEFLTYFQNEAQLEKSRLLSDRFSAERPKGSFSTLEIQRTEQGDSAMYLCASSDRAKDSTDTQYFGPGTRLTVL.

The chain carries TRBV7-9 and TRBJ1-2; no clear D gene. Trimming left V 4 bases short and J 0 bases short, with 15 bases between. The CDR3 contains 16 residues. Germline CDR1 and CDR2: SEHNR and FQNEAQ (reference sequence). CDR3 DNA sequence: TGTGCCAGCAGCTCGGCCCGGGAATTCTCTAACTATGGCTACACCTTC. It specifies CASSSAREFSNYGYTF. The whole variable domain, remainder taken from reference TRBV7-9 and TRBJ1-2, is DTGVSQNPRHKITKRGQNVTFRCDPISEHNRLYWYRQTLGQGPEFLTYFQNEAQLEKSRLLSDRFSAERPKGSFSTLEIQRTEQGDSAMYLCASSSAREFSNYGYTFGSGTRLTVV.

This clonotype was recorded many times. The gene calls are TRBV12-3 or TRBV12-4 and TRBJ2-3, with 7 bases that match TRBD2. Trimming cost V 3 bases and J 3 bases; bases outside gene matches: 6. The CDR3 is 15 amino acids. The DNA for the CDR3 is TGTGCCAGCAGTTTCTCGCGGGGGAAGACAGATACGCAGTATTTT. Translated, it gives CASSFSRGKTDTQYF.

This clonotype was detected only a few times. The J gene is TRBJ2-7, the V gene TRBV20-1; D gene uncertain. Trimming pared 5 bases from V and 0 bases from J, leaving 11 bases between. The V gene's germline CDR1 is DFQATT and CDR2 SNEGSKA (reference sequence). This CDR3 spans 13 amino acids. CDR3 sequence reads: CSAGRRNSYEQYF. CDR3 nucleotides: TGCAGTGCTGGAAGACGGAACTCCTACGAGCAGTACTTC.

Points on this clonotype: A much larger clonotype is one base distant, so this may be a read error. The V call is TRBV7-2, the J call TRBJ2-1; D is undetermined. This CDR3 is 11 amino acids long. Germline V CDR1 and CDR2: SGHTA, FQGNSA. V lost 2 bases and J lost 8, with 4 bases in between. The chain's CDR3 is CASSLLHEQFF. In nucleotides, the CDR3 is TGTGCCAGCAGCTTATTGCATGAGCAGTTCTTC.

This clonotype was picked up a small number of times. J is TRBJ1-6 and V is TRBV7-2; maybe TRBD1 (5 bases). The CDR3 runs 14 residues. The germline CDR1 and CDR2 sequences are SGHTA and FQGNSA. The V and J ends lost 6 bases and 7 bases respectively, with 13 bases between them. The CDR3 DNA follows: TGTGCCAGCAGTAGGGACGGAAACAATTCACCCCTCCACTTT. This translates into CASSRDGNNSPLHF.

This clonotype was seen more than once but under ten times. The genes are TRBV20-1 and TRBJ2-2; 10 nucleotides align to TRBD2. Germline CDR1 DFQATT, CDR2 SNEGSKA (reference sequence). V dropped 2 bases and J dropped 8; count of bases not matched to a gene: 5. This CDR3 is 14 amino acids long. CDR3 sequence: CSARPPGLAGELFF. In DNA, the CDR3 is TGCAGTGCTAGACCCCCGGGACTAGCGGGGGAGCTGTTTTTT.

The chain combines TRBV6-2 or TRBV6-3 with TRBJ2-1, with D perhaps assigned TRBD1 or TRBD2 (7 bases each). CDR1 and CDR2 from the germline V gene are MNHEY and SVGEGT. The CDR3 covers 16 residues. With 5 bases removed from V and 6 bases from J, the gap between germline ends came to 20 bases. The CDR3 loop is CASSHQDQGGGNEQFF. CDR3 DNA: TGTGCCAGCAGTCATCAGGACCAGGGGGGGGGCAATGAGCAGTTCTTC.

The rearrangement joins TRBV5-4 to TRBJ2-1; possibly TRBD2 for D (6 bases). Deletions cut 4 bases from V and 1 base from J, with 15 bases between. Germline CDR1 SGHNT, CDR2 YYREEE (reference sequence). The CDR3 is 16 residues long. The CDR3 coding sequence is TGTGCCAGCAGCGGAGAAGGAGGGCCGTCCTACAATGAGCAGTTCTTC. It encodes CASSGEGGPSYNEQFF.

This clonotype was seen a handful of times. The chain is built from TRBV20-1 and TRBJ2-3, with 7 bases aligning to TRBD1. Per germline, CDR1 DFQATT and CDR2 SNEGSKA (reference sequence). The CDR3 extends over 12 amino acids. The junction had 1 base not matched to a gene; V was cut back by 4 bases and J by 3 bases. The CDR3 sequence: CSATRGTDTQYF. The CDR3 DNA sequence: TGCAGTGCTACCAGGGGGACAGATACGCAGTATTTT.

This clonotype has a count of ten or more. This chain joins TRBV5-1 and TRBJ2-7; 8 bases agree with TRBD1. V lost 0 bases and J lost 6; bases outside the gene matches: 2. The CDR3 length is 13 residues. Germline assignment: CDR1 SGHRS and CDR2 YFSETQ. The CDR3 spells CASSLGTGTEQYF. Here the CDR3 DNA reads TGCGCCAGCAGCTTGGGGACAGGGACCGAGCAGTACTTC. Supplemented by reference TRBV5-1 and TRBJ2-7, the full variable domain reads KAGVTQTPRYLIKTRGQQVTLSCSPISGHRSVSWYQQTPGQGLQFLFEYFSETQRNKGNFPGRFSGRQFSNSRSEMNVSTLELGDSALYLCASSLGTGTEQYFGPGTRLTVT.

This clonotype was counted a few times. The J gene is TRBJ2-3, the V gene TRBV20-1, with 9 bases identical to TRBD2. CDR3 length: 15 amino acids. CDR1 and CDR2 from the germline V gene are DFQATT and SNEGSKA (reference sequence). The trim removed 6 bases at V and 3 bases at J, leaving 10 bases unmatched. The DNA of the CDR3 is TGCAGTGCCATCACCCGACTAGCGGCTACAGATACGCAGTATTTT. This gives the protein CSAITRLAATDTQYF.

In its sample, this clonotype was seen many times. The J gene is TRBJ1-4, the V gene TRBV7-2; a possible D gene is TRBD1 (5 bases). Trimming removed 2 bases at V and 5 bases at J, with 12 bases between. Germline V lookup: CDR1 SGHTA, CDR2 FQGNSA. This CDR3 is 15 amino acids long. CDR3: CASSLKARANEKLFF. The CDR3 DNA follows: TGTGCCAGCAGCTTAAAGGCCAGGGCGAATGAAAAACTGTTTTTT.

CDR3 sequence (DNA): TGTGCCAGCAGAAAGACGGCGGCCCCCAATCAGCCCCAGCATTTT. This sequence encodes CASRKTAAPNQPQHF. The rearrangement links TRBV12-3 or TRBV12-4 to TRBJ1-5; D is unclear. CDR3 length equals 15 residues. Trimming removed 6 bases at V and 3 bases at J, with 15 bases between.

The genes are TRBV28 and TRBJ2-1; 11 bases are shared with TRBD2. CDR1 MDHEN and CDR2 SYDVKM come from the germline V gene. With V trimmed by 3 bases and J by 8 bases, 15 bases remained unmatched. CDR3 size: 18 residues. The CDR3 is CASSFPLGTSGSWYEQFF. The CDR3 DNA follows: TGTGCCAGCAGTTTCCCCCTCGGAACTAGCGGGAGTTGGTATGAGCAGTTCTTC.

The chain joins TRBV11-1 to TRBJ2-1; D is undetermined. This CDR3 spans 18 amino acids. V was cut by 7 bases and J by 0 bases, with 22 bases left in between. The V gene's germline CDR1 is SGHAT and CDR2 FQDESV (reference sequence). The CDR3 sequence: CASTSGRHWISSYNEQFF. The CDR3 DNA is TGTGCCAGCACCTCTGGTAGACACTGGATTAGCTCCTACAATGAGCAGTTCTTC.

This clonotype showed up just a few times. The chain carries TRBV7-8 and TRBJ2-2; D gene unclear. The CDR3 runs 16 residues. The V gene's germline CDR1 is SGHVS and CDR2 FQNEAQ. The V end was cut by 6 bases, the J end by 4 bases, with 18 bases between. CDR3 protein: CASSPVRANPTGELFF. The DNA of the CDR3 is TGTGCCAGCAGTCCAGTTCGAGCTAACCCCACCGGGGAGCTGTTTTTT.

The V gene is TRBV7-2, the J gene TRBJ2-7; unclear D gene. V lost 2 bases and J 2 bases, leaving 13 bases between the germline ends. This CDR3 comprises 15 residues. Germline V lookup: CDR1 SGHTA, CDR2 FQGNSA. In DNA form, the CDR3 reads TGTGCCAGCAGCTTAAGTGGAGCGACGGCCTACGAGCAGTACTTC. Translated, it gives CASSLSGATAYEQYF.

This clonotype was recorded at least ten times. CDR3 bases: TGCAGTGCTAGGCGGGGGAATGAGCAGTTCTTC. Amino acids: CSARRGNEQFF. The chain has TRBV20-1 and TRBJ2-1, with 7 positions matching TRBD2. V trimming: 3 bases; J trimming: 7 bases; junction bases outside the gene matches: 0. This CDR3 has 11 amino acids. Germline V gene data show CDR1 as DFQATT and CDR2 as SNEGSKA (reference sequence).

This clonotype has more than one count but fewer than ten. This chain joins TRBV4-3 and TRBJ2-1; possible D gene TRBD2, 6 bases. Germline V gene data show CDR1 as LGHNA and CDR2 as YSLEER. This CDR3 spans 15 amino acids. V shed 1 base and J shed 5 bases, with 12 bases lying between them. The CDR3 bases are TGCGCCAGCAGCCAAGCAGCGGGCCAAAACAATGAGCAGTTCTTC. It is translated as CASSQAAGQNNEQFF.

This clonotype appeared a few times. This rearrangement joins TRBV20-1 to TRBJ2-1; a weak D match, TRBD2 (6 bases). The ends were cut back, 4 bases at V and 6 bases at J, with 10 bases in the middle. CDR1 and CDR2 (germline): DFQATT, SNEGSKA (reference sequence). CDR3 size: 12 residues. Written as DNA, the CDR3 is TGCAGTGCTAAGAGGGGAGGCAATGAGCAGTTCTTC. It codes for CSAKRGGNEQFF.

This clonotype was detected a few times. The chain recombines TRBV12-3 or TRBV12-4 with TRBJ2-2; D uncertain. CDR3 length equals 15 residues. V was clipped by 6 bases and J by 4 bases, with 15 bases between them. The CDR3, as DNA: TGTGCCAGCAGACAAAAGAATCGAGGCACCGGGGAGCTGTTTTTT. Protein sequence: CASRQKNRGTGELFF.

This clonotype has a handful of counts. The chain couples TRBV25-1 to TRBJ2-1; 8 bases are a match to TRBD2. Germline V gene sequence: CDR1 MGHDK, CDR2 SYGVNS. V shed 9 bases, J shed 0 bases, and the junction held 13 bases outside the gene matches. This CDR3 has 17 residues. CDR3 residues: CARVPTERESSYNEQFF. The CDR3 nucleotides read TGTGCCAGAGTTCCCACTGAGCGGGAGAGCTCCTACAATGAGCAGTTCTTC.

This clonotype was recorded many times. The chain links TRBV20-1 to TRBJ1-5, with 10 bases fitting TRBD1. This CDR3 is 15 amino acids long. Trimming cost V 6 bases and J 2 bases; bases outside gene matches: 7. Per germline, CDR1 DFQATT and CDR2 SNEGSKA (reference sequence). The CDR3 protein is CSAGGTGERNQPQHF. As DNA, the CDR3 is TGCAGTGCAGGAGGGACAGGGGAACGCAATCAGCCCCAGCATTTT.